What follows are 20 T cell receptor beta chains derived from one specimen sequenced in a study of T cell repertoires in cytomegalovirus infection. These TCRs are of unknown antigen specificity. TCRdb fed the reads into MiXCR, producing one record per CDR3 protein. The sample lists roughly 340,000 distinct CDR3 sequences; about 27% were seen once. This material consisted of cultured PBMCs, taken from culture after CMV antigen stimulation. Receptors were obtained from a human donor in good health (CMV status not recorded). Some clones in this sample may be carry-over from other donors' samples.

This clonotype was counted only a few times. This rearrangement joins TRBV4-1 to TRBJ1-2, with a possible D match to TRBD1 (6 bases). The CDR3 extends over 13 amino acids. The ends were cut back, 3 bases at V and 7 bases at J, with 12 bases in the middle. CDR1 and CDR2 (germline): MGHRA, YSYEKL. This CDR3 is CASSHSDRSGYTF. The CDR3 DNA reads as TGCGCCAGCAGCCATTCCGACAGGTCTGGCTACACCTTC.

This chain links TRBV2 with TRBJ2-7; TRBD1 or TRBD2 may be the D gene (5 bases each). Trimming shortened V by 8 bases and J by 2 bases, and 16 bases separated the two germline ends. The CDR3 spans 14 residues. Per the germline V gene, CDR1 is SNHLY and CDR2 is FYNNEI. CDR3 DNA: TGTGCCAGCGGGTCCGGGGACGGCCCCTACGAGCAGTACTTC. Its protein is CASGSGDGPYEQYF.

The chain recombines TRBV5-6 with TRBJ1-2; D is uncertain. Germline CDR1 reads SGHDT; CDR2 reads YYEEEE. The CDR3 covers 13 residues. With 7 bases removed from V and 3 bases from J, the gap between germline ends came to 13 bases. CDR3 residues: CASFLLGDYGYTF. CDR3 nucleotide sequence: TGTGCCAGCTTTCTACTTGGCGACTATGGCTACACCTTC.

V is TRBV20-1 and J is TRBJ1-2; D unclear. CDR1 DFQATT and CDR2 SNEGSKA come from the germline V gene (reference sequence). This CDR3 contains 14 residues. With 4 bases removed from V and 7 bases from J, the gap between germline ends came to 19 bases. The CDR3: CSATRRQRGVGYTF. CDR3 DNA: TGCAGTGCTACCCGAAGGCAGCGTGGGGTTGGCTACACCTTC.

The chain employs TRBV19 and TRBJ1-5; 7 bases align to TRBD1. CDR1 is LNHDA, CDR2 SQIVND, per germline (reference sequence). V was clipped by 6 bases and J by 7 bases; unmatched bases: 9. CDR3 length: 14 residues. CDR3 DNA sequence: TGTGCCAGTAGACCTACAGGGGATGGCCAGCCCCAGCATTTT. It encodes CASRPTGDGQPQHF.

This clonotype was detected only a few times. This chain uses TRBV14 with TRBJ1-2; 8 bases fit TRBD1. Germline CDR1 is SGHDN and CDR2 is FVKESK. The CDR3 is 14 amino acids. Trimming at V came to 1 base and at J to 6 bases, leaving 4 bases not matched to a gene. The CDR3 DNA sequence: TGTGCCAGCAGCCAAGGATGGACAGGGAATGGCTACACCTTC. Translation: CASSQGWTGNGYTF.

The rearrangement uses TRBV30 and TRBJ1-1; the D is unclear. CDR1 and CDR2 from the germline V gene are GTSNPN and SVGIG (reference sequence). V lost 2 bases, J lost 1 base, and 8 bases lay in between. This CDR3 has 13 residues. The CDR3 coding sequence is TGTGCCTGGAGTAGGACTGCGAACACTGAAGCTTTCTTT. Translating gives CAWSRTANTEAFF.

This clonotype was seen at least ten times. This chain uses TRBV29-1 with TRBJ1-1; D unclear. V lost 2 bases to trimming and J lost 8 bases, with 12 bases between them. Germline CDR1 is SQVTM and CDR2 is ANQGSEA. CDR3 length: 12 amino acids. CDR3 loop: CSVEWGAGEAFF. The CDR3 DNA reads TGCAGCGTTGAATGGGGTGCGGGGGAAGCTTTCTTT.

The chain recombines TRBV5-1 with TRBJ2-2, with a tentative D call TRBD2 (5 bases). Trimming pared 5 bases from V and 6 bases from J, leaving 17 bases between. CDR3 length: 15 residues. Germline CDR1 and CDR2: SGHRS and YFSETQ. The CDR3 DNA reads TGCGCCAGCAGTCCGGCCCCGGGAAGGGCCGGGGAGCTGTTTTTT. Encoded protein: CASSPAPGRAGELFF.

At least ten counts were recorded for this clonotype. This rearrangement joins TRBV7-3 to TRBJ2-1; D unresolved. CDR1 is SGHTA, CDR2 FQGTGA, per germline. Trimming left V 3 bases short and J 5 bases short, with 14 bases between. This CDR3 comprises 15 residues. The CDR3 protein is CASSLRTRVNNEQFF. DNA of the CDR3: TGTGCCAGCAGCTTGAGGACCCGGGTTAACAATGAGCAGTTCTTC.

Many counts were recorded for this clonotype. The chain employs TRBV7-2 and TRBJ1-5; D call uncertain. Germline CDR1 is SGHTA and CDR2 is FQGNSA. V shed 4 bases and J shed 4 bases, with 8 bases lying between them. This CDR3 spans 13 amino acids. In DNA form, the CDR3 reads TGTGCCAGCAGCTCGGACCCAAATCAGCCCCAGCATTTT. Its protein is CASSSDPNQPQHF.

The V gene is TRBV12-3 or TRBV12-4, the J gene TRBJ2-2; 11 nucleotides align to TRBD2. The CDR3 has 17 amino acids. The V gene end was trimmed by 3 bases and the J gene end by 4 bases; junction bases not matched to a gene: 7. CDR3 DNA sequence: TGTGCCAGCAGTTTCCCCGCTAGCGGGAGGTTCACCGGGGAGCTGTTTTTT. Translation: CASSFPASGRFTGELFF.

In this sample, this clonotype turned up a few times. This sequence joins TRBV4-2 and TRBJ2-3; tentatively, D is TRBD2 (7 bases). V was shortened by 4 bases and J by 6 bases, with 23 bases between the two germline ends. Looked up from germline, CDR1 is LGHNA and CDR2 is YNFKEQ. The CDR3 length is 17 residues. In DNA form, the CDR3 reads TGTGCCAGCAGCCTCATAACTAGCGCAACCCAGGGGGATACGCAGTATTTT. This sequence encodes CASSLITSATQGDTQYF.

The V and J genes are TRBV19 and TRBJ1-1; D remains ambiguous. Germline V gives CDR1 LNHDA, CDR2 SQIVND (reference sequence). The CDR3 loop spans 13 amino acids. Trimming cost V 7 bases and J 1 base, with 10 bases left between them. CDR3 protein: CASTPIGNTEAFF. CDR3 nucleotides: TGTGCCAGTACCCCTATTGGGAACACTGAAGCTTTCTTT.

The chain has TRBV6-1 and TRBJ1-1; D perhaps matches TRBD1 (5 bases). Trimming left V 5 bases short and J 2 bases short, with 12 bases between. This CDR3 region has 14 residues. Germline CDR1 MNHNS, CDR2 SASEGT. The CDR3 sequence: CASSMRGANTEAFF. CDR3 in DNA: TGTGCCAGCAGTATGAGGGGCGCTAACACTGAAGCTTTCTTT.

There are a few counts of this clonotype. This chain links TRBV27 with TRBJ1-2, with D perhaps matching TRBD1 (6 bases). CDR1 is MNHEY, CDR2 SMNVEV, per germline (reference sequence). Trimming shortened V by 3 bases and J by 6 bases, and 11 bases separated the two germline ends. This CDR3 has 13 amino acids. The chain's CDR3 is CASSLFGGNGYTF. The CDR3 nucleotides are TGTGCCAGCAGTTTGTTCGGGGGCAATGGCTACACCTTC.

The genes are TRBV15 and TRBJ2-7, with 10 bases matching TRBD1. The V and J ends lost 8 bases and 0 bases, in that order; junction bases with no gene match: 4. The CDR3 runs 14 residues. CDR1 and CDR2 (germline): LNHNV, YYDKDF (reference sequence). The CDR3 spells CATGRDRGSYEQYF. The CDR3 nucleotides read TGTGCCACCGGGAGGGACAGGGGCTCCTACGAGCAGTACTTC.

This clonotype appeared a few times. V is TRBV6-1 and J is TRBJ2-5; no definite D call. V dropped 2 bases and J dropped 6 bases, with 13 bases sitting between them. Germline V CDR1 and CDR2: MNHNS, SASEGT. The CDR3 is 14 residues long. The CDR3 is CASSEFTDVKTQYF. CDR3 nucleotides: TGTGCCAGCAGTGAATTCACGGACGTTAAGACCCAGTACTTC.

This clonotype was observed a few times. The V and J genes are TRBV11-2 and TRBJ1-2; 8 bases are shared with TRBD1. V lost 4 bases and J lost 4; bases outside the gene matches: 8. The CDR3 contains 15 residues. The germline V gene encodes CDR1 SGHAT and CDR2 FQNNGV. CDR3 nucleotide sequence: TGTGCCAGCAGCTCAAGCTCAGGGGGCAGCTATGGCTACACCTTC. It encodes CASSSSSGGSYGYTF.

This clonotype was found many times. The chain combines TRBV7-6 with TRBJ2-7; D not resolved. The CDR3 extends over 13 amino acids. V lost 0 bases, J lost 2 bases, and 5 bases lay in between. Germline values: CDR1 SGHVS, CDR2 FNYEAQ. The DNA for the CDR3 is TGTGCCAGCAGCTTAGCAGGTACCTACGAGCAGTACTTC. Protein product: CASSLAGTYEQYF. Together with reference TRBV7-6 and TRBJ2-7, the CDR3 gives the full variable domain: GAGVSQSPRYKVTKRGQDVALRCDPISGHVSLYWYRQALGQGPEFLTYFNYEAQQDKSGLPNDRFSAERPEGSISTLTIQRTEQRDSAMYRCASSLAGTYEQYFGPGTRLTVT.